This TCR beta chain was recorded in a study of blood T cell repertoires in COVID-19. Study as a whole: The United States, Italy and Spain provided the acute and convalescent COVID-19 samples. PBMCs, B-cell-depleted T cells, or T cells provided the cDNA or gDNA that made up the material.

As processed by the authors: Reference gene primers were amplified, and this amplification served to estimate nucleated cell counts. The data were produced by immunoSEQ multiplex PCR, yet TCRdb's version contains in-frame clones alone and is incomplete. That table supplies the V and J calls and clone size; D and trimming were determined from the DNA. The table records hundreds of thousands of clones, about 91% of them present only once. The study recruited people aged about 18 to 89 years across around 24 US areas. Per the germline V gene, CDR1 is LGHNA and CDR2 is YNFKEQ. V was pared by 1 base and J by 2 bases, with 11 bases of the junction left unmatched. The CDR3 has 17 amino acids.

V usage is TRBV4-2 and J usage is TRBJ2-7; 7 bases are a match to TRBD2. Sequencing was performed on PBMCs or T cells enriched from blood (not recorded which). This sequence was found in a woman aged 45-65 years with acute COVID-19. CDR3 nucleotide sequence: TGTGCCAGCAGCCAAGGGAAATTGGGCGGGAGTACCTACGAGCAGTACTTC. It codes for CASSQGKLGGSTYEQYF.